Listed here is a single TCR beta chain. Its specificity is not known. Before the COVID-19 pandemic, during about 2010-2018, CD4+ T cells were taken from unexposed donors. CD4+ T cells were isolated from the cells after about nine days of culture. Cells permitting, SARS-CoV-2 S/N and four cold-coronavirus spikes were tested on unexposed-donor CD4+ T cells. This entry is derived from a study of CD4 T cells in relation to SARS-CoV-2 and coronaviruses. TCRdb's copy holds only in-frame clones and misses some; the assay was immunoSEQ multiplex PCR. The data show 16,000 or so clones, approximately 80% seen once. The V end lost 2 bases, the J end lost 2 bases, and 10 bases lay between the germline ends. The CDR3 sequence is 15 residues long. Per germline, CDR1 KGHSH and CDR2 LQKENI.

Material: CD4+ T cells from PBMCs, cultured in vitro. The chain employs TRBV18 and TRBJ1-3; D is unresolved. This TCR came from a human donor in good health. The CDR3 DNA follows: TGTGCCAGCTCACCAACACGGGTGGCTGGAAACACCATATATTTT. Translating it yields CASSPTRVAGNTIYF.